This TCR beta chain was captured in a study of blood T cell repertoires in COVID-19 (TCRdb year 2020). Describing the broader study: Samples covering the acute and convalescent phases of COVID-19 were provided by collaborators in the United States, Italy and Spain. Deeply sampled blood TCRbeta repertoires from subjects exposed to, actively infected with, or recovered from COVID-19 were included in the dataset. The repertoires were released in a freely available public database intended as a resource for research on the immune response to SARS-CoV-2. The prospective study material was composed of cDNA or gDNA derived from T cells, B-cell-depleted T cells, or PBMCs. Samples came from the ongoing ImmuneRACE study (first 160 participants) plus 1,254 subjects from 6 global collaborators. Nearly every sample came with metadata listing a de-identified subject ID, COVID-19 status, age in years and sex. Where HLA class I and class II types were available, the types were taken from metadata supplied by the sample provider, not from assay-based typing.

In the case of this clone: Its antigen has not been determined. It has no much larger one-base neighbor in the sample; base qualities were not kept.

Study-wide conclusions, independent of this receptor: Clinical and demographic metadata were provided uncurated, with the amount varying by source and participant.

The collaborating institutions used their own protocols to collect whole blood in K2EDTA tubes. Collaborator samples were shipped for TCRbeta analysis as frozen whole blood, isolated PBMCs, or DNA extracted from either sample type. TCRbeta CDR3 regions were amplified from genomic DNA using the immunoSEQ Assay, a bias-controlled multiplex PCR. From the authors' description of their analysis: Nucleated cell counts per sample were estimated from amplification of reference gene primers within the assay. To quantify the absolute abundance of each unique TCRbeta CDR3 rearrangement, sequence reads were collapsed and filtered. Productive Simpson clonality was computed per sample as the square root of Simpson's diversity index over productive rearrangements. TCRdb obtained this table from immuneACCESS and retained in-frame rearrangements with V and J assigned. These tables miss some clones; where compared with another copy, unresolved V genes account for less than half of the shortfall, and the remainder is unexplained. D and trimming come from the DNA, and the V and J calls and clone size come from that table. Present in this sample are 140,000 or so clones, about 87% of which were seen just once. The top ten clonotypes cover under 6.5% of the sample.

From cysteine to phenylalanine, the CDR3 is 13 amino acids long. Of all the DNA, just the CDR3 is kept, 39 bases in frame from base 1. Trimming costs V 2 bases and J 1 base, and their ends lie 5 bases apart. This TCR derives from a human donor in a cohort sampled during active COVID-19. The sample comprised peripheral blood. Here the chain combines TRBV12-3 or TRBV12-4 and TRBJ1-1; the D gene cannot be named for sure. The nucleotides read TGTGCCAGCAGTTTACGGGGGAACACTGAAGCTTTCTTT. Its product reads: CASSLRGNTEAFF.